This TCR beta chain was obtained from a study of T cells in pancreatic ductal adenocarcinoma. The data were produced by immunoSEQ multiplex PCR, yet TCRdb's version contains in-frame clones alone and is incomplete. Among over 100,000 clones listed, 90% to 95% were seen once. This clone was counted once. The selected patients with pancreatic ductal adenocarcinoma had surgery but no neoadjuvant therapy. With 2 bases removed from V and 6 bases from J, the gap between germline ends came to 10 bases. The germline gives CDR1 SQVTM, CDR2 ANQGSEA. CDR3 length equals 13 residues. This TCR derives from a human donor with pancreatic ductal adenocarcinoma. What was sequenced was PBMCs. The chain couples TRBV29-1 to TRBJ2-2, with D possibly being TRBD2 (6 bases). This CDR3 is CSVESGTSGELFF. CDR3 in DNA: TGCAGCGTTGAATCCGGGACTTCCGGGGAGCTGTTTTTT.